The TCR beta chain under discussion was sequenced for a study of technical replicates of blood from a few donors. This CDR3 is built from 15 residues. The germline V and J ends were trimmed by 5 bases and 5 bases, with 19 bases remaining between them. Germline CDR1 MNHEY, CDR2 SVGAGI. Repertoires were generated with immunoSEQ multiplex PCR, while TCRdb's copy carries only in-frame clones and drops some. Of more than 75,000 clones in the sample, nearly 96% were seen once. The chain couples TRBV6-5 to TRBJ2-7; tentatively, D is TRBD2 (5 bases). The sample taken for sequencing was T cells isolated from PBMCs. The sequence derives from a human donor in good health. The CDR3 DNA reads TGTGCCAGCAGTCGTAAACTAGGTCGGGGAAACGAGCAGTACTTC. Translation: CASSRKLGRGNEQYF.